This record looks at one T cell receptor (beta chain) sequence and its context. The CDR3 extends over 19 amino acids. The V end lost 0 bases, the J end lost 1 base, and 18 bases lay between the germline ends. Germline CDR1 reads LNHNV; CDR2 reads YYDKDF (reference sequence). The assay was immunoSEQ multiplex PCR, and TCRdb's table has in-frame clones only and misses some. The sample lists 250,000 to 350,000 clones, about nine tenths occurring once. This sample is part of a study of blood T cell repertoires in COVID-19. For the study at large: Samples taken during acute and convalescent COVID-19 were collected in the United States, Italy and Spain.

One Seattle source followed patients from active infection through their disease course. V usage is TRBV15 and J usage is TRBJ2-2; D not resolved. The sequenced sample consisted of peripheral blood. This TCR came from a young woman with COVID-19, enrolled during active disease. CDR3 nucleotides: TGTGCCACCAGCAGAGAAACAGCCGCCGAGAGAGAGAACACCGGGGAGCTGTTTTTT. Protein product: CATSRETAAERENTGELFF. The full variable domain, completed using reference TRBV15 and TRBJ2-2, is DAMVIQNPRYQVTQFGKPVTLSCSQTLNHNVMYWYQQKSSQAPKLLFHYYDKDFNNEADTPDNFQSRRPNTSFCFLDIRSPGLGDTAMYLCATSRETAAERENTGELFFGEGSRLTVL.